A single sample gave rise to the 13 T cell receptor beta chains below, sequenced in a study of identical twins. Using its own MiXCR run on the 5' RACE reads, TCRdb lists one record per CDR3 protein. The table lists about 890,000 distinct CDR3 sequences, over 9% of them singletons. These data are also associated with another study on yellow fever vaccine responses in identical twins.

Sequencing was done on a sample of PBMCs. The receptors originated from a woman aged 18-29 years in good health.

The gene calls are TRBV11-3 and TRBJ2-1; D gene unclear. This CDR3 region has 15 residues. V lost 4 bases and J 8 bases, leaving 18 bases between the germline ends. Germline V gene data show CDR1 as SGHNT and CDR2 as YENEEA. As DNA, the CDR3 is TGTGCCAGCAGCTCGACTTCATTTTTTGCCGATGAGCAGTTCTTC. The encoded protein is CASSSTSFFADEQFF. Using reference TRBV11-3 and TRBJ2-1 for the parts outside the CDR3, the full variable domain is EAGVVQSPRYKIIEKKQPVAFWCNPISGHNTLYWYLQNLGQGPELLIRYENEEAVDDSQLPKDRFSAERLKGVDSTLKIQPAELGDSAVYLCASSSTSFFADEQFFGPGTRLTVL.

The chain uses TRBV5-5 and TRBJ2-5; D call uncertain. V lost 4 bases, J lost 4 bases, and 8 bases lay in between. The CDR3 has 12 residues. Germline CDR1 SGHKS, CDR2 YYEKEE (reference sequence). CDR3 loop: CASSKVLETQYF. The DNA for the CDR3 is TGTGCCAGCAGCAAGGTATTAGAGACCCAGTACTTC.

The chain is built from TRBV12-3 or TRBV12-4 and TRBJ1-1; 9 nucleotides line up with TRBD1. There are 15 residues in the CDR3. After removal of 5 bases from V and 4 bases from J, the junction contained 8 bases not matched to a gene. Here the CDR3 reads CASSKAGTGFTEAFF. The DNA of the CDR3 is TGTGCCAGCAGTAAGGCTGGGACAGGGTTCACTGAAGCTTTCTTT.

This clonotype came up many times. The rearrangement links TRBV20-1 to TRBJ2-3; no definite D call. Germline V gives CDR1 DFQATT, CDR2 SNEGSKA (reference sequence). Between the trimmed V and J ends, which lost 6 bases and 8 bases, there was a span of 9 bases. CDR3 length equals 10 residues. CDR3 DNA: TGCAGTGCGCTGTATGGTACGCAGTATTTT. This encodes CSALYGTQYF.

Regarding this clonotype: An end of the junction differs from the germline gene, which may be a read error. The rearrangement links TRBV6-1 to TRBJ2-7; 11 nucleotides line up with TRBD2. The CDR3 runs 15 residues. Germline CDR1 and CDR2: MNHNS and SASEGT. The CDR3 DNA is TGTGCCAGCAGGGAAGTAGCGGGAGGGCCTTACGAGCAGTACTTC. It is translated as CASREVAGGPYEQYF.

This clonotype was observed many times. The chain carries TRBV7-9 and TRBJ2-1, with TRBD1 matching 7 bases. The CDR3 spans 16 residues. From germline, CDR1 is SEHNR and CDR2 FQNEAQ (reference sequence). V trimming: 7 bases; J trimming: 6 bases; junction bases outside the gene matches: 15. CDR3 amino acids: CASTNTGTEALNEQFF. In nucleotides, the CDR3 is TGTGCCAGCACCAATACCGGGACAGAGGCTCTCAATGAGCAGTTCTTC.

In this sample, this clonotype turned up a few times. The rearrangement uses TRBV10-3 and TRBJ2-2, with 7 nucleotides matching TRBD2. The ends lost 5 bases at V and 2 bases at J; junction bases unmatched: 2. This CDR3 region has 14 residues. Germline CDR1 and CDR2: ENHRY and SYGVKD. Here the CDR3 reads CAISRDYNTGELFF. CDR3 in DNA: TGTGCCATCAGTCGGGACTACAACACCGGGGAGCTGTTTTTT.

There are a few counts of this clonotype. The chain carries TRBV29-1 and TRBJ2-5; TRBD2 might be the D (6 bases). This CDR3 region has 12 residues. Germline lookup yields CDR1 SQVTM and CDR2 ANQGSEA. The V gene lost 6 bases and the J gene lost 3 bases, with 11 bases spanning the gap. CDR3 in amino acids: CSVGGRKETQYF. CDR3 nucleotides: TGCAGCGTGGGGGGTAGGAAAGAGACCCAGTACTTC.

CDR3 protein: CAISDRAARGNTIYF. The CDR3 nucleotides are TGTGCCATCAGTGATAGGGCGGCCAGAGGAAACACCATATATTTT. This rearrangement joins TRBV10-3 to TRBJ1-3; no definite D call. V dropped 3 bases and J dropped 4 bases, with 13 bases sitting between them. Germline V gene data show CDR1 as ENHRY and CDR2 as SYGVKD. The CDR3 consists of 15 residues.

The sample holds many counts of this clonotype. The chain combines TRBV10-2 with TRBJ1-1, with 8 bases aligning to TRBD1. Germline CDR1 is WSHSY and CDR2 is SAAADI. The CDR3 is 14 residues long. V trimming: 6 bases; J trimming: 1 base; junction bases outside the gene matches: 4. CDR3 sequence reads: CASSFGQGNTEAFF. The CDR3 coding sequence is TGCGCCAGCAGCTTTGGACAGGGGAACACTGAAGCTTTCTTT.

The J gene is TRBJ1-1, the V gene TRBV12-3 or TRBV12-4; 7 nucleotides align to TRBD1. The CDR3 consists of 14 residues. V lost 5 bases and J lost 6; bases outside the gene matches: 9. This chain's CDR3 is CASSLQGVLSEAFF. In DNA form, the CDR3 reads TGTGCCAGCAGTCTCCAGGGGGTACTTTCTGAAGCTTTCTTT.

The rearrangement links TRBV7-3 to TRBJ2-3; TRBD2 might be the D (5 bases). Deletions cut 2 bases from V and 1 base from J, with 7 bases between. The germline CDR1 and CDR2 sequences are SGHTA and FQGTGA. The CDR3 is made up of 14 amino acids. CDR3 residues: CASSLQAGTDTQYF. Written as DNA, the CDR3 is TGTGCCAGCAGCTTACAAGCGGGCACAGATACGCAGTATTTT.

This clonotype was seen a handful of times. The V call is TRBV5-1, the J call TRBJ2-7; the match to TRBD2 covers 9 bases. The CDR3 runs 13 residues. V shed 7 bases and J 6 bases; nucleotides not matched to a gene: 8. Per the germline V gene, CDR1 is SGHRS and CDR2 is YFSETQ. CDR3 protein: CASSLAGVPEQYF. CDR3 DNA sequence: TGCGCCAGCTCATTAGCGGGAGTACCCGAGCAGTACTTC. The full variable domain, in which reference TRBV5-1 and TRBJ2-7 provide the parts outside the CDR3, is KAGVTQTPRYLIKTRGQQVTLSCSPISGHRSVSWYQQTPGQGLQFLFEYFSETQRNKGNFPGRFSGRQFSNSRSEMNVSTLELGDSALYLCASSLAGVPEQYFGPGTRLTVT.